This TCR beta chain was profiled in a study of blood T cell repertoires in COVID-19. The table came from immunoSEQ multiplex PCR; TCRdb's copy has only in-frame clones and leaves some out. The repertoire holds 250,000 to 300,000 clones, with roughly 86% as singletons. The V gene lost 0 bases and the J gene lost 9 bases, with 9 bases spanning the gap. CDR1 and CDR2 from the germline V gene are MGHRA and YSYEKL. This CDR3 spans 13 amino acids. Sequenced sample: peripheral blood. The chain is built from TRBV4-1 and TRBJ2-4; D might be TRBD2 (5 bases). The clonotype originates from a woman in her twenties or thirties with acute or convalescent COVID-19. Here the CDR3 reads CASSQEEGSIQYF. The CDR3 nucleotides are TGCGCCAGCAGCCAAGAAGAGGGAAGCATTCAGTACTTC.